What follows are 11 T cell receptor beta chains derived from one specimen sequenced in a study of T cells in Graves' hyperthyroidism and ophthalmopathy. The CDR3 regions of TCR beta were amplified from RNA transcripts. RT-PCR in the first round (using the HTBI primer set) targeted the TCR CDR3. TCRdb redid the calling of the multiplex PCR reads with MiXCR, one entry per CDR3 protein. The sample has roughly 600,000 distinct CDR3 sequences, 13% to 15% seen once; the top ten hold around 13%. Sequencing was done on a sample of blood. The source is a woman aged 45-59 years with Graves' ophthalmopathy.

This clonotype occurred a few times. V is TRBV14 and J is TRBJ1-3; D might be TRBD1 (6 bases). Per the germline V gene, CDR1 is SGHDN and CDR2 is FVKESK. CDR3 length: 17 amino acids. V was pared by 1 base and J by 0 bases, with 13 bases between. Here the CDR3 reads CASSQGRGAFSGNTIYF. In DNA form, the CDR3 reads TGTGCCAGCAGCCAAGGCCGGGGGGCTTTCTCTGGAAACACCATATATTTT.

This clonotype was detected many times. The J gene is TRBJ2-1, the V gene TRBV7-2; 7 bases align to TRBD1. Per germline, CDR1 SGHTA and CDR2 FQGNSA. The J segment lost 8 bases and the V segment lost 5 bases, leaving 12 bases of the junction unmatched. The CDR3 is 15 residues long. CDR3 nucleotides: TGTGCCAGCAGCAAACCAGGGTCCCAGGGGGATGAGCAGTTCTTC. Its protein product is CASSKPGSQGDEQFF. Based on the CDR3 plus reference TRBV7-2 and TRBJ2-1, the full variable domain is GAGVSQSPSNKVTEKGKDVELRCDPISGHTALYWYRQSLGQGLEFLIYFQGNSAPDKSGLPSDRFSAERTGGSVSTLTIQRTQQEDSAVYLCASSKPGSQGDEQFFGPGTRLTVL.

This clonotype was seen at least ten times. V and J are TRBV3-1 and TRBJ1-2; TRBD1 agrees at 10 bases. Germline-derived CDR1 and CDR2 are LGHDT and YNNKEL (reference sequence). The CDR3 has 13 residues. V trimming: 4 bases; J trimming: 8 bases; junction bases outside the gene matches: 4. The CDR3 sequence: CASSRGQGKGYTF. DNA for the CDR3: TGTGCCAGCAGCCGGGGACAGGGGAAAGGCTACACCTTC. Full variable domain (rest looked up from reference TRBV3-1 and TRBJ1-2): DTAVSQTPKYLVTQMGNDKSIKCEQNLGHDTMYWYKQDSKKFLKIMFSYNNKELIINETVPNRFSPKSPDKAHLNLHINSLELGDSAVYFCASSRGQGKGYTFGSGTRLTVV.

This clonotype was seen only a few times. The CDR3 loop reads CASSPPALGSLGYAETQYF. CDR3 nucleotides: TGCGCCAGCAGCCCGCCGGCTTTGGGTTCTTTGGGATATGCGGAGACCCAGTACTTC. The J gene is TRBJ2-5, the V gene TRBV5-1; D gene uncertain. Deletions cut 4 bases from V and 5 bases from J, with 30 bases between. CDR3 size: 19 residues. Germline assignment: CDR1 SGHRS and CDR2 YFSETQ. The whole variable domain, remainder taken from reference TRBV5-1 and TRBJ2-5, is KAGVTQTPRYLIKTRGQQVTLSCSPISGHRSVSWYQQTPGQGLQFLFEYFSETQRNKGNFPGRFSGRQFSNSRSEMNVSTLELGDSALYLCASSPPALGSLGYAETQYFGPGTRLLVL.

J is TRBJ2-3 and V is TRBV9; D may correspond to TRBD1 or TRBD2 (5 bases each). This CDR3 spans 13 amino acids. Germline CDR1 SGDLS, CDR2 YYNGEE. The germline V and J ends were trimmed by 2 bases and 5 bases, with 9 bases remaining between them. The CDR3 DNA sequence: TGTGCCAGCAGCGTCGGGACGGGAGATACGCAGTATTTT. It translates to CASSVGTGDTQYF. Full variable domain (rest looked up from reference TRBV9 and TRBJ2-3): DSGVTQTPKHLITATGQRVTLRCSPRSGDLSVYWYQQSLDQGLQFLIQYYNGEERAKGNILERFSAQQFPDLHSELNLSSLELGDSALYFCASSVGTGDTQYFGPGTRLTVL.

The J gene is TRBJ2-3, the V gene TRBV30; TRBD1 matches at 7 bases. The V gene's germline CDR1 is GTSNPN and CDR2 SVGIG (reference sequence). This CDR3 has 15 residues. After removal of 8 bases from V and 3 bases from J, the junction contained 14 bases not matched to a gene. The chain's CDR3 is CAHDGKGGGTDTQYF. The CDR3 nucleotides are TGTGCCCATGACGGAAAAGGGGGCGGGACAGATACGCAGTATTTT.

In this sample, this clonotype turned up many times. V usage is TRBV11-3 and J usage is TRBJ2-1; D call uncertain. Germline CDR1 and CDR2: SGHNT and YENEEA. V lost 5 bases to trimming and J lost 8 bases, with 10 bases between them. The CDR3 runs to 12 residues. The CDR3 region has the DNA TGTGCCAGCAGCGCTCACTCGGATGAGCAGTTCTTC. Translated, it gives CASSAHSDEQFF.

V gene TRBV6-1 combines with J gene TRBJ2-7; D gene unclear. The germline V gene has CDR1 MNHNS and CDR2 SASEGT. CDR3 size: 11 residues. V was pared by 8 bases and J by 0 bases, with 5 bases between. The CDR3 is CASFASYEQYF. In DNA form, the CDR3 reads TGTGCCAGCTTTGCCTCCTACGAGCAGTACTTC.

The chain links TRBV7-9 to TRBJ2-3, with 7 nucleotides matching TRBD1. The CDR3 length is 14 residues. The ends lost 10 bases at V and 0 bases at J; junction bases unmatched: 7. Germline V gene sequence: CDR1 SEHNR, CDR2 FQNEAQ (reference sequence). The chain's CDR3 is CANTPGQSTDTQYF. CDR3 DNA: TGTGCCAATACACCGGGACAGAGCACAGATACGCAGTATTTT.

The chain links TRBV19 to TRBJ2-2, with 8 bases matching TRBD1. Germline CDR1 and CDR2: LNHDA and SQIVND (reference sequence). The CDR3 runs to 15 residues. V gave up 5 bases and J gave up 6 bases; unmatched junction bases: 8. DNA of the CDR3: TGTGCCAGTAGTCACGGGACAGGTTACGCCGGGGAGCTGTTTTTT. It encodes CASSHGTGYAGELFF.

This chain uses TRBV7-6 with TRBJ2-7; TRBD1 matches 8 bases. CDR3 length equals 14 residues. Germline values: CDR1 SGHVS, CDR2 FNYEAQ. The V gene end was trimmed by 5 bases and the J gene end by 6 bases; junction bases not matched to a gene: 9. This CDR3 is CASSIPGTGREQYF. Here the CDR3 DNA reads TGTGCCAGCAGCATACCCGGGACAGGTCGCGAGCAGTACTTC. Supplemented by reference TRBV7-6 and TRBJ2-7, the full variable domain reads GAGVSQSPRYKVTKRGQDVALRCDPISGHVSLYWYRQALGQGPEFLTYFNYEAQQDKSGLPNDRFSAERPEGSISTLTIQRTEQRDSAMYRCASSIPGTGREQYFGPGTRLTVT.